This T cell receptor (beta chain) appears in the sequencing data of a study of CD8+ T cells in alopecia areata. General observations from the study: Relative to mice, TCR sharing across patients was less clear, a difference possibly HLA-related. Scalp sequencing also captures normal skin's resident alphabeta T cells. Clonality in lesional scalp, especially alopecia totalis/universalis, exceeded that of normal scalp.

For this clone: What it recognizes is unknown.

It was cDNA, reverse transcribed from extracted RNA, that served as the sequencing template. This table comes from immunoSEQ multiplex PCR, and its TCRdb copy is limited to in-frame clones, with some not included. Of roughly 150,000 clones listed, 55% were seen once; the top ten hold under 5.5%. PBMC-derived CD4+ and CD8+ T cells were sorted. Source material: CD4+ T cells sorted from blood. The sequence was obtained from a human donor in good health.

The CDR3 protein is CASSGASALTDTQYF. The CDR3 nucleotides read TGTGCCAGCAGTGGGGCGTCTGCCCTCACAGATACGCAGTATTTT. This chain joins TRBV6-5 and TRBJ2-3; possibly TRBD1 for D (5 bases). V was trimmed by 5 bases and J by 2 bases, leaving 14 bases between them. CDR3 length equals 15 residues. CDR1 and CDR2 (germline): MNHEY, SVGAGI.